This T cell receptor (beta chain) was retrieved from a study of shared clonotypes between healthy human individuals. General observations from the study: Naive CD4 clonotypes overlapped across several donors at 4.5% to 5.5%. Lower generation probabilities were found for non-shared clonotypes than for those shared by all four donors.

Only in-frame clones appear in the TCRdb table, and some are missing; sequencing was by immunoSEQ multiplex PCR. The sample holds about 1,500,000 clones; 95% to 97% are singletons and the top ten take roughly 1.2%. Turning to this clone: What it recognizes is unknown.

Germline trimming cut 5 bases from V and 7 bases from J; bases unmatched to any gene: 10. Germline assignment: CDR1 MDHEN and CDR2 SYDVKM. The CDR3 has 14 residues. The rearrangement uses TRBV28 and TRBJ2-7; 8 bases are shared with TRBD1. The sample taken for sequencing was naive CD4+ T cells sorted from blood. Regarding subset: CD45RA+ positively selected. This TCR came from a man aged 25 to 40 in good health. The CDR3 nucleotides are TGTGCCAGCAGTAGACAGGGGCCGCTATTAGAGCAGTACTTC. Translation: CASSRQGPLLEQYF. The full variable domain, completed using reference TRBV28 and TRBJ2-7, is DVKVTQSSRYLVKRTGEKVFLECVQDMDHENMFWYRQDPGLGLRLIYFSYDVKMKEKGDIPEGYSVSREKKERFSLILESASTNQTSMYLCASSRQGPLLEQYFGPGTRLTVT.